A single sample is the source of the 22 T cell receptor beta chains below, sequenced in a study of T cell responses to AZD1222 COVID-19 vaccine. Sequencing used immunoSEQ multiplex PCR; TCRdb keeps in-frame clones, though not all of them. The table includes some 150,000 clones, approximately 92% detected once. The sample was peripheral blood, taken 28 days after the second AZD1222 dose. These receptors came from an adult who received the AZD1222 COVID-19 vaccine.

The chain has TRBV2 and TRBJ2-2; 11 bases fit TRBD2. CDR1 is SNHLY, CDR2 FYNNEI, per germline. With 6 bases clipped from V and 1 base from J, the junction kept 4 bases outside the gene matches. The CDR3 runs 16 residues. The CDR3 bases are TGTGCCAGCAGGGTAGCGGGAGGGGTGAACACCGGGGAGCTGTTTTTT. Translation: CASRVAGGVNTGELFF. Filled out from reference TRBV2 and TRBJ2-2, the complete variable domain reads EPEVTQTPSHQVTQMGQEVILRCVPISNHLYFYWYRQILGQKVEFLVSFYNNEISEKSEIFDDQFSVERPDGSNFTLKIRSTKLEDSAMYFCASRVAGGVNTGELFFGEGSRLTVL.

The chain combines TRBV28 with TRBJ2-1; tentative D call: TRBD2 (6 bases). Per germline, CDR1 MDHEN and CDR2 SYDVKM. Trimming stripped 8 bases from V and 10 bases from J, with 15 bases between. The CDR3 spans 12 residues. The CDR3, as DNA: TGTGCCAGCGAAACCGGGGGTAACGAGCAGTTCTTC. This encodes CASETGGNEQFF.

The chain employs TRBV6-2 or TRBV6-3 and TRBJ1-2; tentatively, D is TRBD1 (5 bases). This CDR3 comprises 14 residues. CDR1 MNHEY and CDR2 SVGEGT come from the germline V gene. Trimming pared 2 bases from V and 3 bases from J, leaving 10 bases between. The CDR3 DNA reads TGTGCCAGCAGTTACAGCGTCAGGGACTATGGCTACACCTTC. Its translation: CASSYSVRDYGYTF.

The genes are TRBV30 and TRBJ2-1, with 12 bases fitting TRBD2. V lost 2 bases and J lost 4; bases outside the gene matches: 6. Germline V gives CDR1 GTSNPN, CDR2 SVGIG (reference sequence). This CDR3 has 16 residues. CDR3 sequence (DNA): TGTGCCTGGAGTCCGAGCGGACTAGCGGGATACAATGAGCAGTTCTTC. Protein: CAWSPSGLAGYNEQFF.

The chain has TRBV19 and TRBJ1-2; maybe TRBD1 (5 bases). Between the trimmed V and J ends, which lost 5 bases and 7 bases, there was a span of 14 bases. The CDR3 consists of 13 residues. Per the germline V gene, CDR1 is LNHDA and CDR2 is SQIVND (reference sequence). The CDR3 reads CASSPQPGGGYTF. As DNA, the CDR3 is TGTGCCAGTAGTCCCCAGCCGGGGGGTGGCTACACCTTC.

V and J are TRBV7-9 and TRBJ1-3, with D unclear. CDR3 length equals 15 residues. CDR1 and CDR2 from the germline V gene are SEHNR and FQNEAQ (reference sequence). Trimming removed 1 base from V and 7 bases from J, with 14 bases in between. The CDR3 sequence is CASSLGPADVNTIYF. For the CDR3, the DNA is TGTGCCAGCAGCTTAGGACCAGCGGACGTGAACACCATATATTTT.

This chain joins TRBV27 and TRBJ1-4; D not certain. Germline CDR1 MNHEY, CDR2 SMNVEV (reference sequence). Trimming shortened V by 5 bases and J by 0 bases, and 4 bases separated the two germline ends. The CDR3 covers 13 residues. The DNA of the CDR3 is TGTGCCAGCAGTCCTCCAACTAATGAAAAACTGTTTTTT. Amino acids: CASSPPTNEKLFF.

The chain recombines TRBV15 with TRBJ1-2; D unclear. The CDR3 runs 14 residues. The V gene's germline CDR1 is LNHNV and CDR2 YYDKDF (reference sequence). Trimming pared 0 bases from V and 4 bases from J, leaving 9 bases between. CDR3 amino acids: CATSREVGPYGYTF. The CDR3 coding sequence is TGTGCCACCAGCAGAGAGGTAGGGCCCTATGGCTACACCTTC.

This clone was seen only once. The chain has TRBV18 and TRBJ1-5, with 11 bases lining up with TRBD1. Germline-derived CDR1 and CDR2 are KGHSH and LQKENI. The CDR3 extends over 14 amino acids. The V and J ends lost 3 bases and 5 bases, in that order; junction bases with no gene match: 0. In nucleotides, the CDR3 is TGTGCCAGCTCACCGGGACAGGGGGATCAGCCCCAGCATTTT. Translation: CASSPGQGDQPQHF.

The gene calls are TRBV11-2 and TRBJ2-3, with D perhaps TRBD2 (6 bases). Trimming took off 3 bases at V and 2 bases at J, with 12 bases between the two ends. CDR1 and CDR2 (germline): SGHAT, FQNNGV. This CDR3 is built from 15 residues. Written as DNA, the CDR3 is TGTGCCAGCAGCTTCATATTAGCGGACACAGATACGCAGTATTTT. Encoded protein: CASSFILADTDTQYF.

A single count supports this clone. DNA for the CDR3: TGTGCCAGCAGCCCCCGCCACAATCAGCCCCAGCATTTT. As protein: CASSPRHNQPQHF. The chain carries TRBV11-3 and TRBJ1-5; unclear D gene. The CDR3 runs 13 residues. Trimming stripped 5 bases from V and 3 bases from J, with 8 bases between. Germline CDR1 and CDR2: SGHNT and YENEEA. Full variable domain (outside the CDR3, taken from reference TRBV11-3 and TRBJ1-5): EAGVVQSPRYKIIEKKQPVAFWCNPISGHNTLYWYLQNLGQGPELLIRYENEEAVDDSQLPKDRFSAERLKGVDSTLKIQPAELGDSAVYLCASSPRHNQPQHFGDGTRLSIL.

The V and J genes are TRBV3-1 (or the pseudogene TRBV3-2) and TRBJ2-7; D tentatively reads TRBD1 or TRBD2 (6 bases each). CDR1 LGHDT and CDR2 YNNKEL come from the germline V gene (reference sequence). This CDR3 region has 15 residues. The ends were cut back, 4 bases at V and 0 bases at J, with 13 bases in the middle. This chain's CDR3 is CASSPGAGGSYEQYF. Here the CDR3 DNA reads TGTGCCAGCAGCCCAGGGGCCGGGGGCTCCTACGAGCAGTACTTC.

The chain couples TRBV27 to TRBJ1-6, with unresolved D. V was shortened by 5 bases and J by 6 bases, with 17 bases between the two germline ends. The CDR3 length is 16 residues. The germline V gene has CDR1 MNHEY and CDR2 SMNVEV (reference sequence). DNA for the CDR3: TGTGCCAGCAGTCTTATGGTCACGGGTATTAATTCACCCCTCCACTTT. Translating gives CASSLMVTGINSPLHF.

CDR3 amino acids: CASKGLAGGVQETQYF. The CDR3 nucleotides are TGTGCCTCCAAGGGGCTAGCGGGAGGGGTACAAGAGACCCAGTACTTC. The V and J genes are TRBV2 and TRBJ2-5, with 12 bases matching TRBD2. This CDR3 comprises 16 residues. After removal of 11 bases from V and 2 bases from J, the junction contained 12 bases not matched to a gene. In germline, CDR1 is SNHLY, CDR2 FYNNEI.

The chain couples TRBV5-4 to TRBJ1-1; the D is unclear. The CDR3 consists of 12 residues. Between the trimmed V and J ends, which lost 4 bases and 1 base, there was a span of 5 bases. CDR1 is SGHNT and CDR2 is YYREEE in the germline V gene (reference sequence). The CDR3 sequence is CASSRANTEAFF. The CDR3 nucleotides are TGTGCCAGCAGCCGGGCGAACACTGAAGCTTTCTTT. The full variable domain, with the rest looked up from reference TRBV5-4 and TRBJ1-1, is ETGVTQSPTHLIKTRGQQVTLRCSSQSGHNTVSWYQQALGQGPQFIFQYYREEENGRGNFPPRFSGLQFPNYSSELNVNALELDDSALYLCASSRANTEAFFGQGTRLTVV.

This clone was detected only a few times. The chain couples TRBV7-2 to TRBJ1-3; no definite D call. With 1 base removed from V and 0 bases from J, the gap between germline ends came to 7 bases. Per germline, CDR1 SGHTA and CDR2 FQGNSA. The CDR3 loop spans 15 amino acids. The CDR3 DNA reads TGTGCCAGCAGCTTAGGACCCAGCTCTGGAAACACCATATATTTT. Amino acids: CASSLGPSSGNTIYF.

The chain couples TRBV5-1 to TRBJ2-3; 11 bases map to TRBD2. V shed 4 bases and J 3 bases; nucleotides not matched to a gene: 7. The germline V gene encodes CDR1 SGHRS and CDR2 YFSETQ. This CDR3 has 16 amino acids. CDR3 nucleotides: TGCGCCAGCAGCCCTCGACTAGCGGGACCTACAGATACGCAGTATTTT. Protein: CASSPRLAGPTDTQYF.

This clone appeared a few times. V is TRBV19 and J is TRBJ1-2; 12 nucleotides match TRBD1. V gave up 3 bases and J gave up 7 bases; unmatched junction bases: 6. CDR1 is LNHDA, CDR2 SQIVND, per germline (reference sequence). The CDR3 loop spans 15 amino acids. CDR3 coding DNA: TGTGCCAGTAGTATCTCCGGGACAGGGGGCTCTGGCTACACCTTC. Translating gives CASSISGTGGSGYTF.

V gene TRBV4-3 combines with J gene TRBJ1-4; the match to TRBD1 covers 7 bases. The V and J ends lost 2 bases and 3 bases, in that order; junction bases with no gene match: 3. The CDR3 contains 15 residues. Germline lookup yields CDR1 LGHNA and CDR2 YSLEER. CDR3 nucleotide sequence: TGCGCCAGCAGCCAAACAGGGGCCCCTAATGAAAAACTGTTTTTT. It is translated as CASSQTGAPNEKLFF.

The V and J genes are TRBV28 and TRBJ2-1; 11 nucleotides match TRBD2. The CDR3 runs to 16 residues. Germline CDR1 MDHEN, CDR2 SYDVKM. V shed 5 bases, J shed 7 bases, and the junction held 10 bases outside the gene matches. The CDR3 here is CASSPLLAGGLNEQFF. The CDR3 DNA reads TGTGCCAGCAGTCCTCTTCTAGCGGGAGGACTGAATGAGCAGTTCTTC.

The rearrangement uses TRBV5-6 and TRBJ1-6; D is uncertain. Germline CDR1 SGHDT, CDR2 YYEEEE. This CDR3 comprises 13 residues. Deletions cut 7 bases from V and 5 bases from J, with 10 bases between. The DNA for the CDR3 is TGTGCCAGCCACGACCGTCATAATTCACCCCTCCACTTT. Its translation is CASHDRHNSPLHF.

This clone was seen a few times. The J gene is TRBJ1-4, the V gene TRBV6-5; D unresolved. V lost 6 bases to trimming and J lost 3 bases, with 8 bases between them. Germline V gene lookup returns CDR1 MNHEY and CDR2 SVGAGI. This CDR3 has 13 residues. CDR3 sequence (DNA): TGTGCCAGCAGCCCCCCGGCTAATGAAAAACTGTTTTTT. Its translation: CASSPPANEKLFF.